This T cell receptor beta chain was retrieved from a study of blood T cell repertoires in COVID-19. About the research overall: Samples of COVID-19 (acute and convalescent) were obtained from the United States, Italy and Spain. PBMCs, B-cell-depleted T cells, or T cells were the source of the cDNA or gDNA that made up the material.

Recruited during active infection, patients (from Seattle) were subsequently followed longitudinally. As originally analysed: Reference gene primer amplification yielded estimated nucleated cell counts. The method was immunoSEQ multiplex PCR; TCRdb's version includes in-frame clones alone and lacks a portion of them. V, J and clone size are taken as reported in that table, and D and trimming were inferred from the DNA itself. This sample has about 230,000 clones, with approximately 90% found just once. The CDR3 runs to 18 residues. From germline, CDR1 is SGHAT and CDR2 FQNNGV. V gave up 1 base and J gave up 1 base, with 20 bases separating them.

Sequencing used peripheral blood. The TCR comes from a man aged 45-65 years with COVID-19, enrolled during active disease. The rearrangement joins TRBV11-2 to TRBJ2-7; perhaps TRBD1 as D (6 bases). CDR3 sequence: CASSLGYPTGIGSYEQYF. Written as DNA, the CDR3 is TGTGCCAGCAGCTTAGGCTACCCAACAGGGATCGGGTCCTACGAGCAGTACTTC.